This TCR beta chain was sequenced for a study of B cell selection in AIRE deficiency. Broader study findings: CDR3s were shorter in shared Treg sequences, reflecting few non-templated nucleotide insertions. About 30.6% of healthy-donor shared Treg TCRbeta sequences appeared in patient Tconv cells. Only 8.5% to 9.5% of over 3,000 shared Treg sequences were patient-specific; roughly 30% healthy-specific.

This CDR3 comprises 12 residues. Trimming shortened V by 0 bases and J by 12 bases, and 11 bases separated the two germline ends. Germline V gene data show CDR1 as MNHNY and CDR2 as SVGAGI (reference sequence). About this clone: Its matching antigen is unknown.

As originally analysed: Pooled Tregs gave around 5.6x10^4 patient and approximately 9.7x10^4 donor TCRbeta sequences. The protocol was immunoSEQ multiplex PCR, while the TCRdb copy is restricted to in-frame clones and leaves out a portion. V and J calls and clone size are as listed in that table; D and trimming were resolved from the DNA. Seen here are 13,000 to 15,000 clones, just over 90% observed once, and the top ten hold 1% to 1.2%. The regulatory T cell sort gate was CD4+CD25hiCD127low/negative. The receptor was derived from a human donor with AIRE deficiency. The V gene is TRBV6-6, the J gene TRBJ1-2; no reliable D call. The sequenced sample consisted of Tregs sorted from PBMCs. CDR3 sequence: CASSYSSHVHTF. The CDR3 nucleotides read TGTGCCAGCAGTTACTCGTCGCACGTTCACACCTTC.